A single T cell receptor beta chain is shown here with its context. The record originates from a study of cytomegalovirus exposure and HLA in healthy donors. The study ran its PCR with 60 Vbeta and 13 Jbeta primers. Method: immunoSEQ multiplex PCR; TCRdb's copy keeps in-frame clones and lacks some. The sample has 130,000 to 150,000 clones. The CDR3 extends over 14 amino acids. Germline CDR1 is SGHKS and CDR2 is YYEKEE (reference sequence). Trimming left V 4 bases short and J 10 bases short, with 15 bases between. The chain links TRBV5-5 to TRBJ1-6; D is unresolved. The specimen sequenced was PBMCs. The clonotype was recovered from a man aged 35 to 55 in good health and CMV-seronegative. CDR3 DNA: TGTGCCAGCAGCCCGGGAGTTTCTCGCTCACCCCTCCACTTT. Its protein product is CASSPGVSRSPLHF.